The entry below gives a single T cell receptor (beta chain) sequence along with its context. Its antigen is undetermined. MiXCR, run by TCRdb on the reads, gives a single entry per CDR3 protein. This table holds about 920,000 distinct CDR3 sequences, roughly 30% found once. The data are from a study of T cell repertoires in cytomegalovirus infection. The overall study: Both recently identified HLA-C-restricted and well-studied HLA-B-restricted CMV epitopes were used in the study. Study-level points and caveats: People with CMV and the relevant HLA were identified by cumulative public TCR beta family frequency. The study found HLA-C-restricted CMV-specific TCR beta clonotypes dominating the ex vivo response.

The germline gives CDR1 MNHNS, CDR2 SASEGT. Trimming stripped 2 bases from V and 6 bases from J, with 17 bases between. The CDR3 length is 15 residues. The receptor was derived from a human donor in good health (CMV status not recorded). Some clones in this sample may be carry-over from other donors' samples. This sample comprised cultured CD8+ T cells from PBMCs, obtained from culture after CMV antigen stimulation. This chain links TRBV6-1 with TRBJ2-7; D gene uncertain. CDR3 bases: TGTGCCAGCAGTGAAATGGGTGGGCCAGTGGGCGAGCAGTACTTC. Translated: CASSEMGGPVGEQYF.